These T cell receptor beta chains were read from a single sample in a study of blood T cell repertoires in COVID-19. Measured with immunoSEQ multiplex PCR; TCRdb has only the in-frame clones, and not every one. The sample records 300,000 to 350,000 clones, about nine tenths being singletons. The sample was PBMCs or T cells enriched from blood (not recorded which). The receptors come from a woman aged 25 to 39 who had been exposed to COVID-19. CDR3s include the opening cysteine and the closing phenylalanine or tryptophan. A D gene is named only where the DNA matches it firmly. The size field is filled for only some rows; it gives once, few, many or a size class.

TRBV28	TRBD1	-	TRBJ2-4	CASSDGQGVYIQYF	TGTGCCAGCAGTGACGGACAGGGGGTTTACATTCAGTACTTC
TRBV9	TRBD2	-	TRBJ2-1	CASRFREVGGEQFF	TGTGCCAGCAGGTTCCGGGAGGTGGGCGGTGAGCAGTTCTTC
TRBV24-1	TRBD1	-	TRBJ1-2	CATDRDRKNYGYTF	TGTGCCACCGACCGGGACAGGAAGAACTATGGCTACACCTTC
TRBV27	TRBD2	-	TRBJ2-2	CASRVLAGEGGELFF	TGTGCCAGCAGGGTACTAGCGGGGGAGGGCGGGGAGCTGTTTTTT
TRBV10-1	-	few	TRBJ2-7	CASNYISVAETYEQYF	TGCGCCAGCAACTACATTTCGGTAGCGGAAACCTACGAGCAGTACTTC
TRBV7-9	-	-	TRBJ2-5	CASSLRQNQETQYF	TGTGCCAGCAGCTTAAGACAGAACCAAGAGACCCAGTACTTC
TRBV27	TRBD1	once	TRBJ2-1	CASSYTTGTQFF	TGTGCCAGCAGTTACACGACAGGGACGCAGTTCTTC
TRBV5-1	-	-	TRBJ2-7	CASRLGRDYSYEQYF	TGCGCCAGCAGGCTTGGTCGCGACTACTCCTACGAGCAGTACTTC
TRBV9	TRBD2	-	TRBJ2-7	CASSDSGSSYEQYF	TGTGCCAGCAGCGACAGCGGGAGCTCCTACGAGCAGTACTTC
TRBV19	-	-	TRBJ2-2	CASSPPGAGELFF	TGTGCCAGTAGCCCTCCGGGGGCCGGGGAGCTGTTTTTT
TRBV5-1	TRBD2	-	TRBJ2-3	CASSLAGLTDTQYF	TGCGCCAGCTCCCTAGCGGGATTAACAGATACGCAGTATTTT
TRBV20-1	-	-	TRBJ2-5	CSARGVETQYF	TGCAGTGCAAGGGGTGTGGAGACCCAGTACTTC
TRBV19	-	once	TRBJ1-2	CASTTGVGYGYTF	TGTGCCAGTACGACGGGAGTCGGCTATGGCTACACCTTC
TRBV7-9	-	-	TRBJ2-2	CASRTGPGELFF	TGTGCCAGCAGAACAGGGCCCGGGGAGCTGTTTTTT
TRBV11-2	TRBD2	once	TRBJ2-1	CASSPHIPGGRNEQFF	TGTGCCAGCAGCCCCCACATCCCTGGCGGGAGGAATGAGCAGTTCTTC
TRBV7-9	-	-	TRBJ2-1	CASSSILDQSGEQFF	TGTGCCAGCAGCTCTATACTAGATCAATCCGGTGAGCAGTTCTTC
TRBV19	TRBD2	-	TRBJ2-1	CASSIVPSGTTYNEQFF	TGTGCCAGTAGTATAGTTCCTAGCGGGACAACCTACAATGAGCAGTTCTTC
TRBV12-3/TRBV12-4	-	-	TRBJ2-1	CASGLTASNEQFF	TGTGCCAGCGGCCTGACAGCTTCGAATGAGCAGTTCTTC
TRBV5-6	-	-	TRBJ2-2	CASSLGPTNTGELFF	TGTGCCAGCAGCTTGGGTCCCACGAACACCGGGGAGCTGTTTTTT
TRBV3-1/TRBV3-2	-	-	TRBJ1-3	CASSQVTVMGNTIYF	TGTGCCAGCAGCCAGGTGACAGTTATGGGAAACACCATATATTTT
TRBV9	-	-	TRBJ2-5	CSPGQETQYF	TGTTCTCCGGGACAAGAGACCCAGTACTTC
TRBV27	TRBD2	-	TRBJ2-1	CASKEREGYNEQFF	TGTGCCAGCAAAGAGCGGGAGGGGTACAATGAGCAGTTCTTC
TRBV7-9	TRBD2	-	TRBJ2-3	CASSQKAGRGTDTQYF	TGTGCCAGCAGCCAGAAAGCGGGACGAGGCACAGATACGCAGTATTTT
TRBV30	-	-	TRBJ1-6	CAWSVRGNYNSPLHF	TGTGCCTGGAGTGTAAGGGGGAACTATAATTCACCCCTCCACTTT
TRBV7-8	TRBD2	-	TRBJ2-5	CASSPITSGPWRETQYF	TGTGCCAGCAGCCCTATTACTAGCGGGCCTTGGAGGGAGACCCAGTACTTC
TRBV27	-	-	TRBJ2-2	CASSTYLRDRELFF	TGTGCCAGCAGTACCTACCTCCGGGACAGGGAGCTGTTTTTT
TRBV11-2	-	-	TRBJ1-3	CGSLGQPDWSTIYF	TGTGGGTCCTTAGGACAGCCAGACTGGAGCACCATATATTTT
TRBV7-9	TRBD1	-	TRBJ2-5	CASSLLGTGGRETQYF	TGTGCCAGCAGCTTACTCGGGACAGGGGGGCGAGAGACCCAGTACTTC
TRBV5-1	-	-	TRBJ2-1	CASSLGGSGASYNEQFF	TGCGCCAGCAGCCTCGGGGGTAGCGGAGCCTCCTACAATGAGCAGTTCTTC
TRBV7-3	TRBD1	few	TRBJ2-3	CASSKGTGALTDTQYF	TGTGCCAGCAGCAAGGGGACAGGGGCTCTCACAGATACGCAGTATTTT
TRBV11-2	TRBD2	-	TRBJ2-2	CASTTSGSEVGELFF	TGTGCCAGCACCACTAGCGGGAGCGAAGTCGGGGAGCTGTTTTTT